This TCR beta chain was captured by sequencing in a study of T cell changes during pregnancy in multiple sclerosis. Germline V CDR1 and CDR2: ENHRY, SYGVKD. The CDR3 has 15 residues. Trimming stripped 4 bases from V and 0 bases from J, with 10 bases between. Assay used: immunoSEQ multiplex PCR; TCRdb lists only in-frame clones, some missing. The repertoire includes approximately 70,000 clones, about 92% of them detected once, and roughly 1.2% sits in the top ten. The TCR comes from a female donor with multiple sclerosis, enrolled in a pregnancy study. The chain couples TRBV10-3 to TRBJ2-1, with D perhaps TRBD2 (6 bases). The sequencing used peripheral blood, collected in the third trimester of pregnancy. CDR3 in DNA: TGTGCCATCAGTGTTAGCGGAAACTCCTACAATGAGCAGTTCTTC. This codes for CAISVSGNSYNEQFF.